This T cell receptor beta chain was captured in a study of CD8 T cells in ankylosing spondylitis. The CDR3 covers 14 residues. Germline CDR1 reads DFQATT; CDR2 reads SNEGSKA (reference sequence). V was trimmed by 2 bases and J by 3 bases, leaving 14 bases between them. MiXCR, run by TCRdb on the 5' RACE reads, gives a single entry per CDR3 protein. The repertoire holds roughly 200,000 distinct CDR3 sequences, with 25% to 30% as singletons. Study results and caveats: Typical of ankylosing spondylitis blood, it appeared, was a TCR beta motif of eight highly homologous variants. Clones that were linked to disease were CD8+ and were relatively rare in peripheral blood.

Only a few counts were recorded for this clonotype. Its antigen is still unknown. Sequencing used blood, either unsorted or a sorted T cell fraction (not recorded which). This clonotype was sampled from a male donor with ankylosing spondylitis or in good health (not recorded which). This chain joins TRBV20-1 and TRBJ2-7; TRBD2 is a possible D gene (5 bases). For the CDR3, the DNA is TGCAGTGCTAGATCACTCACGGGGAACTACGAGCAGTACTTC. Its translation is CSARSLTGNYEQYF.